A selection of T cell receptor beta chains follows, all from one sample in a study of shared clonotypes between healthy human individuals. Generated by immunoSEQ multiplex PCR, the TCRdb table keeps only in-frame clones and is missing some. This sample has 800,000 to 950,000 clones; roughly 96% occur once, and the top ten carry under 0.3%. Sequences were obtained from naive CD8+ T cells sorted from blood. These TCRs come from a man between 25 and 39 years old in good health. Both conserved end residues are part of each CDR3. A D gene is named only where the DNA matches it firmly. Size values are once, few and many counts, or a class for expanded clones, and some rows have none.

CDR3nt | CDR3aa | v_gene | abundance | d_gene | j_gene
TGTGCCAGTGGGTTGGGGTCCGTTCAGCCCCAGCATTTT | CASGLGSVQPQHF | TRBV19 | - | - | TRBJ1-5
TGTGCCAGCAGCTCAACAGCCGAGGCAGGGTATTTAGCTGAAGCTTTCTTT | CASSSTAEAGYLAEAFF | TRBV11-2 | - | - | TRBJ1-1
TGCGCCAGCAGTGATCTAGCGGGGGACTCCTACAATGAGCAGTTCTTC | CASSDLAGDSYNEQFF | TRBV10-1 | - | TRBD2 | TRBJ2-1
TGTGCCAGCTCACCACCATCCGGGGAGCTGTTTTTT | CASSPPSGELFF | TRBV18 | - | - | TRBJ2-2
TGTGCCAGCAGCCTAGGGGAGGGCAATCAGCCCCAGCATTTT | CASSLGEGNQPQHF | TRBV7-9 | - | - | TRBJ1-5
TGTGCCAGCAGCAACGGGGGGCGGGACCCAGATACGCAGTATTTT | CASSNGGRDPDTQYF | TRBV4-2 | - | - | TRBJ2-3
TGTGCCTTGGAGCCAGACAGCCACTACGAGCAGTACTTC | CALEPDSHYEQYF | TRBV30 | once | - | TRBJ2-7
TGCGCCAGCAGCAGCGGCGGCGGTAGAAGCTCCTACAATGAGCAGTTCTTC | CASSSGGGRSSYNEQFF | TRBV10-1 | - | - | TRBJ2-1
TGCGCCAGCAGCGTATCTATAGGTTCGACAAATGAGCAGTTCTTC | CASSVSIGSTNEQFF | TRBV5-1 | - | - | TRBJ2-1
TGCGCCAGCAGTTCCCGTACTAGCGGGAGCTCCTACAATGAGCAGTTCTTC | CASSSRTSGSSYNEQFF | TRBV5-1 | - | TRBD2 | TRBJ2-1
TGCGCCAGCAGTGAGTCATGGGGAGAGCACTACGAGCAGTACTTC | CASSESWGEHYEQYF | TRBV10-2 | - | - | TRBJ2-7